This T cell receptor beta chain appears in the sequencing data of a study of cytomegalovirus exposure and HLA in healthy donors. This CDR3 region has 15 residues. Unmatched junction bases numbered 13, after V lost 7 bases and J lost 6 bases. Germline V CDR1 and CDR2: SNHLY, FYNNEI. Sequenced by immunoSEQ multiplex PCR; TCRdb stores in-frame clones only, minus some. The sample has 140,000 to 150,000 clones; approximately 90% are singletons. This chain joins TRBV2 and TRBJ2-5, with 8 positions matching TRBD1. The clonotype was recovered from a young man in good health and CMV-seronegative. The sequencing sample was made of PBMCs. CDR3 residues: CASNMGQASGKTQYF. Here the CDR3 DNA reads TGTGCCAGCAACATGGGACAGGCCTCCGGGAAGACCCAGTACTTC.